This is a list of T cell receptor beta chains from one sample in a study of shared clonotypes between healthy human individuals. Clones were read by immunoSEQ multiplex PCR, and TCRdb kept only the in-frame ones, dropping some. The sample lists about 1.1 million clones, approximately 80% occurring once. Specimen: memory CD4+ T cells from PBMCs. The receptor set was obtained from a man aged 18 to 35 in good health. Some clones in this sample may be carry-over from other donors' samples. Both conserved end residues are part of each CDR3. The D gene is left open where the match is weak. Expanded clones are given a class, and other clones once, few, many or no size at all.

.	TRBV12-5	TRBD2	TRBJ2-5	TGTGCTAGTGGCCCCCTGGGACTAGCGGGAGAGACCCAGTACTTC	CASGPLGLAGETQYF
.	TRBV6-5	.	TRBJ2-7	TGTGCCAGCGGATACCGGGGCCCCTACGAGCAGTACTTC	CASGYRGPYEQYF
.	TRBV9	.	TRBJ2-6	TGTGCCAGCAGTGGGGCCGGACGTCCCGGAGGGTCTGGGGCCAACGTCCTGACTTTC	CASSGAGRPGGSGANVLTF
.	TRBV5-1	.	TRBJ1-4	TGCGCCAGCAGCTTTACAGGGTTCCTTAGCGGCGGCGAAAAACTGTTTTTT	CASSFTGFLSGGEKLFF
.	TRBV29-1	TRBD1	TRBJ1-4	TGCAGCGTTCAGGGGGCAGATGAAAAACTGTTTTTT	CSVQGADEKLFF
.	TRBV7-3	.	TRBJ1-2	TGTGCCAGCAGCCCAGGGTCGGCTAACTATGGCTACACCTTC	CASSPGSANYGYTF
medium-sized	TRBV2	TRBD2	TRBJ2-7	TGTGCCACACCCGGGGCTAGCGGGAGGTCCTACGAGCAGTACTTC	CATPGASGRSYEQYF
many	TRBV19	TRBD1	TRBJ1-5	TGTGCCAGTACCCGACAGGGGGTTTCGGGCAATCAGCCCCAGCATTTT	CASTRQGVSGNQPQHF
.	TRBV6-5	.	TRBJ1-1	TGTGCCAGCAGCCGGTGGAGGGGTGGGGACACTGAAGCTTTCTTT	CASSRWRGGDTEAFF
.	TRBV9	.	TRBJ2-1	TGTGCCAGCAGCGGGCCTAGCTCCTACAATGAGCAGTTCTTC	CASSGPSSYNEQFF
.	TRBV14	.	TRBJ2-7	TGTGCCAGCAGTTGGAAAGACGTCGGCCGGGAGTACTTC	CASSWKDVGREYF
.	TRBV5-6	TRBD2	TRBJ2-5	TGTGCCAGCAGCTTGTCGACTAGCGGAACCCCATCGGCCCAGTACTTC	CASSLSTSGTPSAQYF
.	TRBV28	TRBD1	TRBJ1-1	TGTGCCAGCAGGACCGGGACAGGTGTAAGGAACACTGAAGCTTTCTTT	CASRTGTGVRNTEAFF
few	TRBV15	TRBD1	TRBJ2-7	TGTGCCACCAGCGTCCCGGGACAGAACTACGAGCAGTACTTC	CATSVPGQNYEQYF
.	TRBV30	TRBD1	TRBJ1-1	TGTGCCTGGAGTGGACAGGGCTGGGAAGCTTTCTTT	CAWSGQGWEAFF
.	TRBV2	.	TRBJ2-5	TGTGCCAGCACCTTTAACGGGAGAGATGAGACCCAGTACTTC	CASTFNGRDETQYF
.	TRBV4-2	.	TRBJ2-4	TGTGCCAGCAGCCGTTTGCAGGGGTCCTCCAAAAACATTCAGTACTTC	CASSRLQGSSKNIQYF
.	TRBV4-2	TRBD2	TRBJ2-5	TGTGCCAGCAGCCCCGGGGTAGCGGGAGGAAGGGAGACCCAGTACTTC	CASSPGVAGGRETQYF
once	TRBV5-1	.	TRBJ2-7	TGCGCCAGCAGCGCTGCGCCCTTGACGTACGAGCAGTACTTC	CASSAAPLTYEQYF
.	TRBV6-5	.	TRBJ2-7	TGTGCCAGCAGTTACCCGGGAGTCCCCTACGAGCAGTACTTC	CASSYPGVPYEQYF
.	TRBV11-2	.	TRBJ1-2	TGTGCCAGCAGCTTAGGGGAGAACGGCTACACCTTC	CASSLGENGYTF
.	TRBV6-5	.	TRBJ2-1	TGTGCCAGCACCCGACTGCGTGGATACAATGAGCAGTTCTTC	CASTRLRGYNEQFF
.	TRBV2	TRBD2	TRBJ2-3	TGTGCCAGCAGTAGCGGGACCGGACCAGATACGCAGTATTTT	CASSSGTGPDTQYF
.	TRBV30	.	TRBJ1-2	TGTGCCTGGAGCCGGGTTCCCGTAGTGGGGGACTACACCTTC	CAWSRVPVVGDYTF
once	TRBV7-3	.	TRBJ2-7	TGTGCCAGCAGCTCTTCGACAGGCGACCTATACGAGCAGTACTTC	CASSSSTGDLYEQYF
.	TRBV7-3	.	TRBJ1-1	TGTGCCAGCAGCCCCCGGGACAACACTGAAGCTTTCTTT	CASSPRDNTEAFF
few	TRBV5-6	.	TRBJ1-1	TGTGCCAGCATAAACAGGGTGGTCGGTGAAGCTTTCTTT	CASINRVVGEAFF
.	TRBV28	TRBD2	TRBJ2-2	TGTGCCAGTGGACTAGCGGGGATCGGGGAGCTGTTTTTT	CASGLAGIGELFF
few	TRBV5-8	TRBD1	TRBJ2-7	TGTGCCAGCAGCCCGAGAGTGAGGGGGCAACAGTACGAGCAGTACTTC	CASSPRVRGQQYEQYF
.	TRBV9	.	TRBJ1-5	TGTGCCAGCAGCGGGGGGGCCTATAGCAATCAGCCCCAGCATTTT	CASSGGAYSNQPQHF
.	TRBV12-5	.	TRBJ1-5	TGTGCTAGTGGGAAGGAGGGGGGACAGCCCCAGCATTTT	CASGKEGGQPQHF
few	TRBV19	.	TRBJ1-1	TGTGCCAGTACCTGGGGGCGGGGGACTGAAGCTTTCTTT	CASTWGRGTEAFF
.	TRBV19	TRBD1	TRBJ2-7	TGTGCCAGTAGTATAAGGGACAGGGGGATCTACGAGCAGTACTTC	CASSIRDRGIYEQYF
.	TRBV5-5	.	TRBJ2-2	TGTGCCAGCAGCTCTCCCGGGCCCAAAGGGGGCGGGGAGCTGTTTTTT	CASSSPGPKGGGELFF
.	TRBV7-8	TRBD2	TRBJ2-1	TGTGCCAGCAGCTCCCTTAGCGGGAGCTCCTACAATGAGCAGTTCTTC	CASSSLSGSSYNEQFF
.	TRBV15	.	TRBJ2-7	TGTGCCACCTCCGAGGCGGCAGGGACTTCCTACGAGCAGTACTTC	CATSEAAGTSYEQYF
.	TRBV11-2	.	TRBJ1-1	TGTGCCAGCAGCTTAGCGCGGGGGCAGGGGATCCGTGAAGCTTTCTTT	CASSLARGQGIREAFF
.	TRBV28	TRBD2	TRBJ2-7	TGTGCCAGCAGTTCCGCTAGCGGGGCCTACCGGTACGAGCAGTACTTC	CASSSASGAYRYEQYF
.	TRBV2	.	TRBJ2-3	TGTGCCAGCAGTTTCAAGGGGCACGGGCCCACAGATACGCAGTATTTT	CASSFKGHGPTDTQYF
few	TRBV6-6	.	TRBJ2-1	TGTGCCAGCAGTTACTCGGATCCTAGTGTCGATGAGCAGTTCTTC	CASSYSDPSVDEQFF
.	TRBV5-1	TRBD1	TRBJ1-2	TGCGCCAGCAGCTCAACCGGGACAGGGATAGGCTACACCTTC	CASSSTGTGIGYTF
.	TRBV6-1	.	TRBJ1-5	TGTGCCAGCAGTGACTGGGGGCCTGGAAAGGGCAATCAGCCCCAGCATTTT	CASSDWGPGKGNQPQHF
few	TRBV12-1	.	TRBJ2-1	TGTGCCAGCAGCTCTGTGGGGGTGGCGGAGTCGAATGAGCAGTTCTTC	CASSSVGVAESNEQFF
.	TRBV7-3	TRBD2	TRBJ2-1	TGTGCCAGCAGCTACACTAGCGGGATCCACAATGAGCAGTTCTTC	CASSYTSGIHNEQFF
.	TRBV7-8	TRBD1	TRBJ2-5	TGTGCCAGCAGCCGTGTATTTACAGGGGAAGAGACCCAGTACTTC	CASSRVFTGEETQYF
.	TRBV5-1	.	TRBJ2-2	TGCGCCAGCAGCTTGACTCCTGGCGGGGAGCTGTTTTTT	CASSLTPGGELFF
.	TRBV7-3	.	TRBJ2-4	TGTGCCAGCAGCTTAGCCGGCCAGGCGGACATTCAGTACTTC	CASSLAGQADIQYF
.	TRBV11-2	.	TRBJ2-2	TGTGCCAGCAGCCCGACTTTCCCCACCGGGGAGCTGTTTTTT	CASSPTFPTGELFF